This TCR beta chain was profiled in a study of control samples from healthy donors and cancer patients. Only in-frame clones appear in the TCRdb table, and some are missing; sequencing was by immunoSEQ multiplex PCR. This sample has 150,000 to 200,000 clones; roughly 95% occur once, and the top ten carry approximately 1%. V was clipped by 6 bases and J by 2 bases; unmatched bases: 5. The CDR3 runs to 14 residues. Per the germline V gene, CDR1 is MNHEY and CDR2 is SMNVEV (reference sequence). V and J are TRBV27 and TRBJ1-1; 8 bases fit TRBD1. Sequenced: blood. The receptor was derived from a woman aged 25 to 45 in good health. As DNA, the CDR3 is TGTGCCAGCAGACGGACAGGGTCTAACACTGAAGCTTTCTTT. This gives the protein CASRRTGSNTEAFF.